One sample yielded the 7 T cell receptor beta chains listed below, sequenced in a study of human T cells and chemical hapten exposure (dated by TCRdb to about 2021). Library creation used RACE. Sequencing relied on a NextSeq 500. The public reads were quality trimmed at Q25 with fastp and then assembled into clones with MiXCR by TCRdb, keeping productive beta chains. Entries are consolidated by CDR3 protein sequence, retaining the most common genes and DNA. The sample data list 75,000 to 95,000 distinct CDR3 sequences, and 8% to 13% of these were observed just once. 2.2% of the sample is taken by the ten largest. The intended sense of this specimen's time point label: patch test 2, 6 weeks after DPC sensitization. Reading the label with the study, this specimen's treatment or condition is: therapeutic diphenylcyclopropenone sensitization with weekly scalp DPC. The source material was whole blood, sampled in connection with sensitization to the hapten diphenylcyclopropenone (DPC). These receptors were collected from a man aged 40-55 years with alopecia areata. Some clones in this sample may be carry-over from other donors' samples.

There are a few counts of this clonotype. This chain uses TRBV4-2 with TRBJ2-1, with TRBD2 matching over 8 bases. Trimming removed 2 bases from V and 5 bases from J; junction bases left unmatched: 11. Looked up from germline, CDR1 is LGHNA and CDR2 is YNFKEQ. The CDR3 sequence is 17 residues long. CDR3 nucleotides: TGTGCCAGCAGCCAAAGCTCCCGGCCAGCGGGAGACAATGAGCAGTTCTTC. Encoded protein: CASSQSSRPAGDNEQFF.

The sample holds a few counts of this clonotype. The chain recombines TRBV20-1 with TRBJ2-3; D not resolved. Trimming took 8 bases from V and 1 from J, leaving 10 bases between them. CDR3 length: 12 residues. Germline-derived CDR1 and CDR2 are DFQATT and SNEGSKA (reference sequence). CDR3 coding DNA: TGCAGTCCTGACATAGGCACAGATACGCAGTATTTT. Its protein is CSPDIGTDTQYF.

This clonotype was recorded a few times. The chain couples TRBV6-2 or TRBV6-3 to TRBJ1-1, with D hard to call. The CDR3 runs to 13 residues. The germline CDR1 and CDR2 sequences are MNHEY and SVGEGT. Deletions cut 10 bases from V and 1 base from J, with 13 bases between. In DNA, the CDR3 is TGTGCCACTTTGCAAAGAGGGAACACTGAAGCTTTCTTT. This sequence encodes CATLQRGNTEAFF.

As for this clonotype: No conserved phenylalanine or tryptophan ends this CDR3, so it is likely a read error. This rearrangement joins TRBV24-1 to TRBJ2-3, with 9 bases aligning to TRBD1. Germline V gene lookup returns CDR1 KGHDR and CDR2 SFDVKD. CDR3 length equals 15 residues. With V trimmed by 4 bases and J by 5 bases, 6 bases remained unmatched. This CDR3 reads CATSETGQGRDTQYL. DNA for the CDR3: TGTGCCACCAGTGAGACCGGACAGGGGCGAGATACGCAGTATTTA.

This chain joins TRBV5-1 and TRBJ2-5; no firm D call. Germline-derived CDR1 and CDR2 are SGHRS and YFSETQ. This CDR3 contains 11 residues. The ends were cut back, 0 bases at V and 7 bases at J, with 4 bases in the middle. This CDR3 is CASSLEGTQYF. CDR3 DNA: TGCGCCAGCAGCTTGGAGGGGACCCAGTACTTC.

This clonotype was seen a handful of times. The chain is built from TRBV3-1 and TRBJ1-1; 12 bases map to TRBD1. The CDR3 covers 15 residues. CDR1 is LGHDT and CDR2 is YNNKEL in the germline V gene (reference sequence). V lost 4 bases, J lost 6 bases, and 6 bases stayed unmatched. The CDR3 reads CASSPGTGGLAEAFF. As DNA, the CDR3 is TGTGCCAGCAGCCCCGGGACAGGGGGCCTCGCTGAAGCTTTCTTT.

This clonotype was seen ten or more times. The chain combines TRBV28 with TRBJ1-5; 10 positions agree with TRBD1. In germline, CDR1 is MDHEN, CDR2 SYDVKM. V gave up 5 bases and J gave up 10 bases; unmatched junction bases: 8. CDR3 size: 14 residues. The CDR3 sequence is CASSPPLTGGPQHF. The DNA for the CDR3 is TGTGCCAGCAGTCCCCCCCTGACAGGGGGCCCCCAGCATTTT.